This entry concerns a single T cell receptor (beta chain). Those who participated ranged in age from roughly 18 to 100 years and resided in 20 to 30 US areas. Categorization into cohorts depended on clinical history that participants reported. The source of the sample is a study of blood T cell repertoires in COVID-19. Overall study context: Nucleic acid was either cDNA or gDNA, and it came from T cells, B-cell-depleted T cells, or PBMCs.

In the authors' workflow: Researchers report that nucleated cell counts were estimated from reference gene primer amplification. Clones were sequenced by immunoSEQ multiplex PCR, and TCRdb holds only the in-frame ones, with some missing. V and J calls and clone size come straight from that table; D and trimming were deduced from the DNA. The data show roughly 260,000 clones, approximately 86% seen once. The receptor's source is a woman aged 30 to 39 with acute COVID-19. Sequencing input: PBMCs or T cells enriched from blood (not recorded which).

CDR3 loop: CASSYGGVLNTEAFF. The DNA for the CDR3 is TGTGCCAGCAGCTACGGGGGGGTCCTGAACACTGAAGCTTTCTTT. This chain links TRBV6-5 with TRBJ1-1, with D perhaps matching TRBD1 (5 bases). CDR1 and CDR2 from the germline V gene are MNHEY and SVGAGI. The CDR3 consists of 15 residues. V was pared by 6 bases and J by 0 bases, with 14 bases between.